Here is one TCR beta chain with its context. Its cognate antigen is unknown. These data originate in a study of T-cell reconstitution after alpha-beta-depleted transplantation in children. Study findings and constraints: Approximately two months post-transplant, alpha-beta T cells reportedly originated from several hundred expanded graft clones. Surviving recipient T cells and thymic progenitors underlay high day-60 TCRbeta diversity in some patients. After one year, T-cell counts and TCRbeta diversity mostly came from new T cells.

Per the germline V gene, CDR1 is SNHLY and CDR2 is FYNNEI. J lost 13 bases, V lost 5 bases, and 7 bases had no gene match. The CDR3 loop spans 13 amino acids. Construction of the TCRbeta library involved unique molecular identifiers. TCRdb independently ran MiXCR on the PCR reads; one entry per CDR3 protein. The sample contains 300,000 to 400,000 distinct CDR3 sequences, 15% to 20% of which appear only once. J is TRBJ2-3 and V is TRBV2; 12 bases are a match to TRBD2. The sequencing used PBMCs, mostly from graft donor cells, collected 360 days after TCRalphabeta/CD19-depleted stem cell transplant. The sequence was collected from a male patient aged 2-10 years who had a stem cell transplant for acute lymphoblastic leukemia, so the T cells may come from the graft donor. The CDR3 DNA reads TGTGCCAGCAGTCCGCTAGCGGGAGGGCAAGAGTATTTT. Translated: CASSPLAGGQEYF.